This entry lists 3 T cell receptor beta chains sequenced from one sample in a study of CD8+ T cells in alopecia areata. Sequencing used cDNA as its template, made by extracting RNA and reverse transcribing it. Produced via immunoSEQ multiplex PCR; TCRdb's table is partial and in-frame only. The sample lists some 30,000 clones; 60% to 85% were seen once. The sequenced sample was NKG2D-low CD8+ T cells sorted from blood. The receptors stem from a human donor with alopecia areata.

The rearrangement joins TRBV7-2 to TRBJ2-1; 10 bases are shared with TRBD2. The CDR3 is made up of 14 amino acids. J was trimmed by 9 bases and V by 3 bases; bases with no gene match: 5. The germline V gene has CDR1 SGHTA and CDR2 FQGNSA. The CDR3 bases are TGTGCCAGCAGCTTTGGAGTAGCGGGAGGTGAGCAGTTCTTC. Translated: CASSFGVAGGEQFF. Using reference TRBV7-2 and TRBJ2-1 for the parts outside the CDR3, the full variable domain is GAGVSQSPSNKVTEKGKDVELRCDPISGHTALYWYRQSLGQGLEFLIYFQGNSAPDKSGLPSDRFSAERTGGSVSTLTIQRTQQEDSAVYLCASSFGVAGGEQFFGPGTRLTVL.

This clone was observed a single time. The chain links TRBV30 to TRBJ2-1; 10 positions match TRBD2. V lost 5 bases, J lost 3 bases, and 4 bases stayed unmatched. This CDR3 has 14 amino acids. CDR1 and CDR2 from the germline V gene are GTSNPN and SVGIG (reference sequence). CDR3 sequence (DNA): TGTGCCTGGGACAGACTAGCGGGCTACAATGAGCAGTTCTTC. Amino acid sequence: CAWDRLAGYNEQFF.

The chain is built from TRBV5-1 and TRBJ1-5; TRBD1 is a possible D gene (5 bases). Trimming pared 1 base from V and 0 bases from J, leaving 8 bases between. The CDR3 sequence is 15 residues long. Germline V gives CDR1 SGHRS, CDR2 YFSETQ. The chain's CDR3 is CASSLNGASNQPQHF. Written as DNA, the CDR3 is TGCGCCAGCAGCTTGAACGGGGCTAGCAATCAGCCCCAGCATTTT. The full variable domain, with the rest looked up from reference TRBV5-1 and TRBJ1-5, is KAGVTQTPRYLIKTRGQQVTLSCSPISGHRSVSWYQQTPGQGLQFLFEYFSETQRNKGNFPGRFSGRQFSNSRSEMNVSTLELGDSALYLCASSLNGASNQPQHFGDGTRLSIL.